One T cell receptor beta chain is described in this entry. This record comes from a study of blood T cell repertoires in COVID-19. The CDR3 covers 15 residues. Trimming pared 4 bases from V and 4 bases from J, leaving 15 bases between. Germline V gene lookup returns CDR1 SGHRS and CDR2 YFSETQ. Individuals drawn from 24 US areas were about 18 to 95 years old. Cohorts were assigned according to the clinical history that participants reported. Method: immunoSEQ multiplex PCR; TCRdb's copy keeps in-frame clones and lacks some. The sample includes hundreds of thousands of clones, approximately 90% of them seen just once.

This chain joins TRBV5-1 and TRBJ2-1, with D possibly TRBD1 on 5 matching bases. Input material: PBMCs or T cells enriched from blood (not recorded which). The clonotype originates from a woman aged 55-69 years who had recovered from COVID-19. This CDR3 is CASSPHLGEYNEQFF. CDR3 bases: TGCGCCAGCAGCCCCCATCTAGGGGAATACAATGAGCAGTTCTTC. The full variable domain, completed using reference TRBV5-1 and TRBJ2-1, is KAGVTQTPRYLIKTRGQQVTLSCSPISGHRSVSWYQQTPGQGLQFLFEYFSETQRNKGNFPGRFSGRQFSNSRSEMNVSTLELGDSALYLCASSPHLGEYNEQFFGPGTRLTVL.